The entry that follows covers one T cell receptor beta chain sequence. Its antigen is not identified. Germline CDR1 reads SQVTM; CDR2 reads ANQGSEA. V lost 8 bases and J lost 4, with 19 bases in between. The CDR3 sequence is 14 residues long. The data stem from a study of graft-versus-host responses after intestinal transplantation. Study as a whole: Every recipient had anti-thymocyte globulin induction and around three years of tacrolimus plus steroids. Study-wide findings and caveats: Allografts from individuals with graft-donor T cell macrochimerism displayed high graft-versus-host to host-versus-graft clonal ratios. An association linked early post-transplant HvG declines with peak circulating GvH clone levels. The marrow of recipients harbored GvH clones, and ileum or blood showed some of them first.

Data came from immunoSEQ multiplex PCR; TCRdb stores just in-frame clones and leaves some out. The table has over 80,000 clones, 85% to 95% seen once; the top ten hold approximately 0.4%. This TCR derives from a human donor who was the organ donor for an intestinal transplant. The rearrangement links TRBV29-1 to TRBJ2-3; D possibly corresponds to TRBD2 (5 bases). The specimen was unstimulated CD8+ T cells sorted from spleen or lymph node cells, collected before transplant. CDR3 coding DNA: TGCAGCCCACGTCCGGGGTTTGCCGCAGATACGCAGTATTTT. It yields the protein CSPRPGFAADTQYF.